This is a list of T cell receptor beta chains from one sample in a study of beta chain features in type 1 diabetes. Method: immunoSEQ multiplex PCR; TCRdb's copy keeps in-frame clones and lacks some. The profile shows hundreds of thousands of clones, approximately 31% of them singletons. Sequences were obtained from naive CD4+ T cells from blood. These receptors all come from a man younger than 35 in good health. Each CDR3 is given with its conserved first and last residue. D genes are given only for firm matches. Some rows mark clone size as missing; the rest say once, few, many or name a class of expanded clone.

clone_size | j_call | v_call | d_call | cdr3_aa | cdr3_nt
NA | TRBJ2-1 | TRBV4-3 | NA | CASSQGFVANTYNEQFF | TGCGCCAGCAGCCAAGGTTTTGTAGCGAATACGTACAATGAGCAGTTCTTC
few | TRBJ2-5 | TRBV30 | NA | CAWKGWGQETQYF | TGTGCCTGGAAAGGTTGGGGCCAAGAGACCCAGTACTTC
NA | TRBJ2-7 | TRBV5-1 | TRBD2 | CASSLVAGGSYEQYF | TGCGCCAGCAGCTTAGTAGCGGGAGGGTCCTACGAGCAGTACTTC
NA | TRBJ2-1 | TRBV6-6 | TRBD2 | CASSYSKREGLDEQFF | TGTGCCAGCAGTTACTCGAAGAGGGAGGGCCTCGATGAGCAGTTCTTC
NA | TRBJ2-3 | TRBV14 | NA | CASSQAIGDTQYF | TGTGCCAGCAGCCAAGCGATCGGAGATACGCAGTATTTT
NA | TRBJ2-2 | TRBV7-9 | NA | CASSLEYGGELFF | TGTGCCAGCAGCTTAGAGTACGGCGGGGAGCTGTTTTTT
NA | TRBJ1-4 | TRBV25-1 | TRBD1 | CASVGQAAVHGTNEKLFF | TGTGCCAGCGTCGGACAGGCCGCCGTTCATGGGACTAATGAAAAACTGTTTTTT
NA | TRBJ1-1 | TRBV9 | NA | CASSVQGRNTEAFF | TGTGCCAGCAGCGTACAGGGTCGAAACACTGAAGCTTTCTTT
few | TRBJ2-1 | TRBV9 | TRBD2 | CASSPNSGRSYNEQFF | TGTGCCAGCAGCCCCAATAGCGGGAGGAGCTACAATGAGCAGTTCTTC
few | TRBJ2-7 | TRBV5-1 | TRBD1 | CASSRDRGYEQYF | TGCGCCAGCAGCCGGGACAGGGGATACGAGCAGTACTTC
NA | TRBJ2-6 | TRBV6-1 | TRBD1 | CASSDRGPGANVLTF | TGTGCCAGCAGTGACAGGGGGCCTGGGGCCAACGTCCTGACTTTC
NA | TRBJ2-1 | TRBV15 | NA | CATSLGLAYNEQFF | TGTGCCACCAGCCTGGGACTGGCTTACAATGAGCAGTTCTTC
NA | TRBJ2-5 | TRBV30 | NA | CAWSVLASAQETQYF | TGTGCCTGGAGTGTACTGGCTAGCGCCCAAGAGACCCAGTACTTC
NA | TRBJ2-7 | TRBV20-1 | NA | CSGGSSYEQYF | TGCAGTGGGGGCAGCTCCTACGAGCAGTACTTC
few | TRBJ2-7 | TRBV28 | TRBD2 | CASSSGLAVGYEQYF | TGTGCCAGCAGCTCCGGACTAGCGGTTGGCTACGAGCAGTACTTC
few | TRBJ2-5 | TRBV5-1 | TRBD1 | CASSRDSQETQYF | TGCGCCAGCAGCAGGGACAGCCAAGAGACCCAGTACTTC
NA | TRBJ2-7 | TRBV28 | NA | CASSPARVEQYF | TGTGCCAGCAGTCCCGCCCGGGTAGAGCAGTACTTC
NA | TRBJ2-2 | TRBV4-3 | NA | CASSQEFGGELFF | TGCGCCAGCAGCCAAGAATTTGGCGGGGAGCTGTTTTTT
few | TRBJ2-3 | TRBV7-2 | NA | CASSFGTQGDTQYF | TGTGCCAGCAGCTTCGGGACTCAAGGGGATACGCAGTATTTT
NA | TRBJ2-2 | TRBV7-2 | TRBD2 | CASSSTSGASGELFF | TGTGCCAGCAGCTCGACTAGCGGAGCAAGCGGGGAGCTGTTTTTT
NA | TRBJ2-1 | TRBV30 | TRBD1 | CAWDPGQGAYEQFF | TGTGCCTGGGACCCGGGACAGGGGGCCTATGAGCAGTTCTTC
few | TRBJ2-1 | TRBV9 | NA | CASTESGDTYNEQFF | TGTGCCAGCACAGAAAGCGGAGATACCTACAATGAGCAGTTCTTC
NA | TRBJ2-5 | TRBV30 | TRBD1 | CAWSGGTGSRETQYF | TGTGCCTGGAGTGGGGGGACAGGGTCACGAGAGACCCAGTACTTC
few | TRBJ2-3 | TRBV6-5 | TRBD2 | CASSPGLARDTQYF | TGTGCCAGCAGTCCGGGACTAGCCCGAGATACGCAGTATTTT
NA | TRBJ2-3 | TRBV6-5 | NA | CASSYSRTTADTQYF | TGTGCCAGCAGTTACTCGAGAACGACGGCAGATACGCAGTATTTT